This T cell receptor (beta chain) derives from a study of cytomegalovirus exposure and HLA in healthy donors (dated by TCRdb to the late 2010s). About the study as a whole: An earlier analysis of some 600 of the donors reported about 260 Gb of sequence data and 100 million to 120 million unique TCR beta sequences obtained from 180 million or so T cells. Approximately 330 gigabases of sequencing data and tens of millions of unique TCR sequences made up an early release that covered around 640 HLA-typed donors. Among the roughly 410 genotyped donors, about 85% belonged to the genetic ancestry cluster associated with self-reported Caucasian donors. The study aimed to test whether cataloging public T cell receptors could reveal signatures of past pathogen exposure. The T cell repertoires of 666 subjects were profiled by immunosequencing and related to cytomegalovirus serostatus. Along with the roughly 700-subject first cohort, a separate validation cohort of approximately 110 different subjects was used. High-throughput TCR immunosequencing, statistical association of individual TCRs with disease status, and machine learning were combined to predict cytomegalovirus infection status. In a later analysis, previously published TCR beta repertoires from 600 to 850 donors were re-analyzed and high-resolution HLA genotyping was added so that TCR occurrence patterns could be studied. Rather than drawing on any new phenotypic data, the later analysis identified candidate immune exposures from TCR beta sequences and the way those sequences occurred across donors. An earlier analysis of around 580 of the donors used high-throughput TCR beta sequencing to judge whether each TCR beta V gene segment behaved as functional or pseudogenic. Donor age, sex, ethnicity and CMV serostatus were collected together with the repertoire data. In a later genetic analysis, genome-wide SNP genotypes for about 55% of the roughly 700 donors were used, and that subset was treated as a discovery cohort. Every discovery cohort repertoire had been produced on one sequencing platform. HLA typing covered class I and class II loci at four-digit resolution. Typing coverage varied by locus: roughly 620-640 donors for A, B, C, DRB1 and DQB1; approximately 500 for DQA1; approximately 570 for DPA1; under 490 for DPB1. About 5 DR-DQ haplotypes were handled as single units for association and clustering, since linkage in the cohort was strong. On average, approximately 250,000 unique TCR beta nucleotide sequences were sequenced per donor among 350 to 400 genotyped donors of the cohort, with 15% to 20% of those sequences being non-productive.

As encoded in the germline V gene (reference sequence), CDR1 is SGHNT while CDR2 is YYREEE. Relative to germline, V is 1 base shorter and J is 7 bases shorter, with 12 bases between their ends. The CDR3 has 13 amino acids, counting the end cysteine and phenylalanine. Only the CDR3 portion is preserved as DNA: 39 bases, with reading frame beginning at the first base. The cohort consisted of 650 to 850 healthy bone marrow donors. At the time of sampling, all cohort members were nominally healthy, though unrecorded immune exposures were likely present. The donor was CMV seropositive and was included in the group of almost 300 seropositive cohort members. Each donor provided a peripheral blood sample, and peripheral blood mononuclear cells were used for TCR beta sequencing. The Qiagen DNeasy Blood Extraction Kit was used to extract genomic DNA from the blood cell samples. Libraries were prepared through the immunoSEQ multiplex PCR assay. For the multiplex PCR, a mixture combining 60 forward primers for TCR Vbeta segments and 13 reverse primers for TCR Jbeta segments was used. The CDR3 region of rearranged TCR beta genes was amplified from genomic DNA with a multiplex PCR assay. The Illumina HiSeq System was used to sequence the amplified TCR beta libraries as 87-base-pair reads. The study's processing was this. A later analysis tallied 75 million to 85 million unique TCR beta chains across the 650 to 750 repertoires, and some 10 million of those chains were shared by two or more donors. Raw reads were error-corrected and collapsed into unique sequences by a nearest-neighbor algorithm in which closely related sequences were merged to remove PCR and sequencing errors. Alignment of CDR3 sequences to IMGT reference sequences was used to assign V, D and J gene segments. Each retained sequence needed at least a six-nucleotide match to both a V gene segment and a J gene segment. Rearrangements were classified as productive when the CDR3 lacked stop codons and remained in frame with V and J, and all other rearrangements were classified as non-productive. CDR3 was defined according to IMGT convention as the region running from the second conserved V-encoded cysteine to the conserved J-encoded phenylalanine. In an earlier analysis of around 570 of the donors, sequences lacking an unambiguous match to a single V gene segment were excluded. In an earlier analysis of about 590 of the donors, a V segment was called functional when productive rearrangements were above 56.7%, and segregating when the standard deviation between donors exceeded 5%. A statistical classification framework was built for diagnosing cytomegalovirus status from the catalog of TCR beta chain sequences. In a later analysis, V and J genes were assigned by comparing TCR nucleotide sequences against IMGT/GENE-DB human TR gene sequences. In a later analysis, CDR3 sequences and most-parsimonious VDJ recombination scenarios were assigned using the TCRdist pipeline. In a later analysis, every TCR beta chain was defined by the combination of its CDR3 amino acid sequence and its V-gene family, and reads without a unique V-gene family were dropped. As a way to deal with suspected cross-contamination and a sequencing artifact, a later analysis dropped more than 500 nucleotide sequences that were highly shared and had low generation probability. A later analysis calculated a clonal expansion index for each public chain from normalized within-repertoire ranks of inferred template counts. In a later analysis, generation probabilities were computed using a VDJ recombination model fitted to out-of-frame rearrangements, and the results were checked against IGoR. Hypergeometric tests were used in a later analysis to score TCR-TCR, TCR-HLA and TCR-CMV co-occurrence, with a repertoire-size bias correction applied to the TCR pairs. To estimate false discovery rates, a later analysis permuted the HLA or CMV assignments 20 times. In a later analysis, co-occurring TCRs were grouped using DBSCAN, with TCRdist sequence similarity added in when clustering inside HLA-allele-positive subsets. For co-occurrence clustering, repertoires with fewer than 30,000 or more than 120,000 public chains were excluded, along with roughly 5 repertoires with anomalous nucleotide sharing. Entries here come from immuneACCESS through TCRdb and include only in-frame sequences with V and J called. Some clones fail to appear in such tables; in the studies checked, an unresolved V gene covers under half of the shortfall, and the cause of the remainder is unknown. The DNA was the basis for D and trimming; V, J and clone size are from that table. The table for this sample lists about 93,000 clones; approximately 64% of them were counted only once. More than 5% of the sample is taken by the ten largest.

Study-wide findings and limitations: Correlated functional status among segregating V segments might be attributable to linkage disequilibrium, but an unknown experimental factor could not be ruled out. Because the 87-base-pair reads could not distinguish some IMGT-functional V segments, including TRBV6-2 and TRBV6-3, those segments were excluded. In a later analysis, HLA-associated TCR beta chains were found to be more clonally expanded and to have lower generation probabilities than equally common non-associated chains. In a later analysis, TCR association rates were found to vary across HLA loci, with the most associated TCRs seen for DRB1 alleles and the fewest for HLA-C alleles. In vitro tests confirmed that a few of the cytomegalovirus-associated TCR beta chains recognize cytomegalovirus antigens. In this cohort, only TCR beta chains were sequenced, and detectable features were limited by the absence of alpha or paired-chain data. Cytomegalovirus status was reported to be diagnosed by the classifier with high specificity and sensitivity in both the original and validation cohorts. A further reported finding was that TCR beta sequences accurately predicted the HLA-A and HLA-B alleles for most subjects in the first cohort. The earlier analysis of approximately 540 of the donors excluded around 17 rarely observed V segments, including chromosome 9 orphons, because counts were too low. In a later analysis, most CMV-associated TCR beta chains were found to appear HLA-restricted, with HLA associations seemingly driven largely by CMV exposure. A later genetic analysis reported fewer N-insertions in productive TCRs among donors in an Asian-associated ancestry cluster than the roughly 640-donor mean. Strong co-occurrence of HLA alleles, especially DR and DQ, made assigning TCR associations to individual alleles difficult. A later analysis reported that several top co-occurrence clusters appeared linked to parvovirus B19, influenza, CMV and Epstein-Barr virus. In a later genetic analysis, a missense DCLRE1C variant was associated with V-gene and J-gene trimming of TCR beta chains, and the association was replicated in an independent cohort. A group of highly shared sequence variants was considered likely to be a technical artifact of the sequencing pipeline. The authors suggested that the approach could potentially be extended to other disease states and immunological phenotypes. At a false discovery rate of 0.05, a later analysis linked under 20,000 TCR beta sequences to specific HLA alleles. Because some donors lacked HLA typing at each locus, the association tests relied only on the typed subset. Most TCR sequences were seen in very few donors, while some public TCRs were found in many individuals. Presence/absence analyses assumed roughly uniform sequencing depth across donors, an assumption that may not hold. The only immune exposure information available for the cohort was CMV serostatus. In the study, 150 to 200 TCR beta chains were listed as associated with cytomegalovirus. Broadly in line with IMGT annotations, most TCR beta V segments showed up in productive rearrangements about 87% or about 30% of the time in an earlier analysis of 587 of the donors.

Notes on this clone: No cognate antigen has been identified for it. Base qualities are not recorded, but no much larger clone differs from it by a single base.

Sequencing input: PBMCs. The sequence joins TRBV5-4 to TRBJ2-7; TRBD1 could be the D gene, as 5 bases match. The sequence was obtained from a boy between 10 and 17 years old in good health and CMV-seropositive. The DNA reads TGTGCCAGCAGCTTGCAGGGTTACCGAGAGCAGTACTTC. Its translation is CASSLQGYREQYF.